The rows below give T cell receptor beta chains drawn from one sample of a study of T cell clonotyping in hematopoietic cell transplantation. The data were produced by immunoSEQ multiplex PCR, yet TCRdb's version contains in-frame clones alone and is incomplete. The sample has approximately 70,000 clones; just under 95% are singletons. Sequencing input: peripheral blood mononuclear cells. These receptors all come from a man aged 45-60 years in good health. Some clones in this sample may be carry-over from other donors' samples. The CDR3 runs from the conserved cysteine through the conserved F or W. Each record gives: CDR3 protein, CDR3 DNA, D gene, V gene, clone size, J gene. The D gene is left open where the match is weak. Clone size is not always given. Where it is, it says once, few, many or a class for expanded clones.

CDR3: CAWRTVLTAGELFF
DNA: TGTGCCTGGAGGACAGTTTTAACCGCCGGGGAGCTGTTTTTT
D: NA
V: TRBV30
size: NA
J: TRBJ2-2

CDR3: CASIDATNEKLFF
DNA: TGTGCTAGCATCGACGCAACTAATGAAAAACTGTTTTTT
D: NA
V: TRBV7-7
size: NA
J: TRBJ1-4

CDR3: CSARLVGEQFF
DNA: TGCAGTGCTAGACTGGTGGGAGAGCAGTTCTTC
D: NA
V: TRBV20-1
size: NA
J: TRBJ2-1

CDR3: CASSQEVSYEQYF
DNA: TGTGCCAGCAGCCAAGAGGTATCCTACGAGCAGTACTTC
D: NA
V: TRBV4-2
size: NA
J: TRBJ2-7

CDR3: CASRKGGLDWGETQYF
DNA: TGCGCCAGCAGAAAGGGAGGTTTGGATTGGGGAGAGACCCAGTACTTC
D: NA
V: TRBV5-1
size: NA
J: TRBJ2-5

CDR3: CASSLRDRADQPQHF
DNA: TGTGCCAGCAGTTTGCGGGACAGGGCAGATCAGCCCCAGCATTTT
D: TRBD1
V: TRBV28
size: once
J: TRBJ1-5

CDR3: CASSSPVSLTDTQYF
DNA: TGTGCCAGCAGCTCCCCCGTCAGTCTCACAGATACGCAGTATTTT
D: NA
V: TRBV7-2
size: once
J: TRBJ2-3

CDR3: CASSVAYRTSGGETDTQYF
DNA: TGTGCCAGCAGCGTAGCCTATAGGACTAGCGGGGGGGAAACAGATACGCAGTATTTT
D: TRBD2
V: TRBV9
size: NA
J: TRBJ2-3

CDR3: CASTRQGTDEQYF
DNA: TGTGCCAGCACCCGACAGGGGACCGACGAGCAGTACTTC
D: TRBD1
V: TRBV6-1
size: NA
J: TRBJ2-7

CDR3: CASIRRTGSYEQYF
DNA: TGTGCCAGCATACGTCGGACAGGAAGCTACGAGCAGTACTTC
D: TRBD1
V: TRBV27
size: NA
J: TRBJ2-7

CDR3: CASSQDFGGRGGGWYEQYF
DNA: TGCGCCAGCAGCCAAGACTTTGGCGGGAGGGGTGGGGGCTGGTACGAGCAGTACTTC
D: TRBD2
V: TRBV4-1
size: NA
J: TRBJ2-7

CDR3: CSASHQETQYF
DNA: TGCAGTGCTAGTCACCAAGAGACCCAGTACTTC
D: NA
V: TRBV20-1
size: NA
J: TRBJ2-5

CDR3: CASSAHSGTDYGYTF
DNA: TGTGCCAGCAGTGCTCACTCCGGGACGGACTATGGCTACACCTTC
D: NA
V: TRBV25-1
size: NA
J: TRBJ1-2

CDR3: CASSITDPNYGYTF
DNA: TGTGCCAGTAGTATAACAGATCCTAACTATGGCTACACCTTC
D: NA
V: TRBV19
size: NA
J: TRBJ1-2

CDR3: CASSLEARGTGANVLTF
DNA: TGCGCCAGCAGCTTGGAGGCCAGGGGGACTGGGGCCAACGTCCTGACTTTC
D: TRBD1
V: TRBV5-1
size: once
J: TRBJ2-6

CDR3: CASSYRLRQNYEQYF
DNA: TGTGCCAGCAGTTACCGGTTGCGGCAAAATTACGAGCAGTACTTC
D: NA
V: TRBV6-5
size: NA
J: TRBJ2-7

CDR3: CASSEPELSGNQPQHF
DNA: TGTGCCAGCAGTGAACCGGAGCTTAGTGGCAATCAGCCCCAGCATTTT
D: NA
V: TRBV2
size: NA
J: TRBJ1-5

CDR3: CASSQNLPSGTGSYEQYF
DNA: TGTGCCAGCTCCCAAAACCTCCCATCCGGGACAGGGTCCTACGAGCAGTACTTC
D: TRBD1
V: TRBV27
size: NA
J: TRBJ2-7

CDR3: CAISESGSGNYEQYF
DNA: TGTGCCATCAGTGAGTCGGGTAGCGGGAACTACGAGCAGTACTTC
D: TRBD2
V: TRBV10-3
size: NA
J: TRBJ2-7

CDR3: CASSLVSGTGELFF
DNA: TGTGCCAGCAGCTTAGTAAGTGGAACCGGGGAGCTGTTTTTT
D: NA
V: TRBV7-2
size: NA
J: TRBJ2-2

CDR3: CAWTRQGMYTEAFF
DNA: TGTGCCTGGACCCGACAGGGTATGTACACTGAAGCTTTCTTT
D: TRBD1
V: TRBV30
size: NA
J: TRBJ1-1

CDR3: CASSQGDVAETQYF
DNA: TGTGCCAGCAGCCAAGGTGATGTGGCCGAGACCCAGTACTTC
D: NA
V: TRBV4-2
size: NA
J: TRBJ2-5

CDR3: CASSYNAGGSTNEKLFF
DNA: TGTGCCAGCAGCTACAACGCCGGGGGCTCAACTAATGAAAAACTGTTTTTT
D: NA
V: TRBV7-8
size: once
J: TRBJ1-4

CDR3: CASSLSTNPGLAGYNEQFF
DNA: TGTGCCAGCAGCTTAAGCACGAACCCGGGACTAGCGGGATACAATGAGCAGTTCTTC
D: TRBD2
V: TRBV7-2
size: NA
J: TRBJ2-1

CDR3: CASSHAAGTSNQPQHF
DNA: TGTGCCAGCAGTCATGCCGCCGGGACTTCGAATCAGCCCCAGCATTTT
D: NA
V: TRBV27
size: NA
J: TRBJ1-5

CDR3: CASSMAKDYTF
DNA: TGTGCCAGTAGTATGGCGAAAGATTACACCTTC
D: NA
V: TRBV19
size: NA
J: TRBJ1-2

CDR3: CASSYRQGVTGELFF
DNA: TGTGCCAGCAGTTATCGGCAGGGAGTTACCGGGGAGCTGTTTTTT
D: NA
V: TRBV6-5
size: once
J: TRBJ2-2

CDR3: CASSVDFMQETQYF
DNA: TGTGCCAGCAGCGTAGACTTTATGCAAGAGACCCAGTACTTC
D: NA
V: TRBV9
size: NA
J: TRBJ2-5

CDR3: CASSRQVETQYF
DNA: TGTGCCAGCAGTAGACAAGTAGAGACCCAGTACTTC
D: NA
V: TRBV28
size: NA
J: TRBJ2-5

CDR3: CASSSRGAEDEQFF
DNA: TGTGCCAGCAGCTCCCGGGGGGCGGAGGATGAGCAGTTCTTC
D: NA
V: TRBV13
size: NA
J: TRBJ2-1

CDR3: CASSLGIAGLDTQYF
DNA: TGTGCCAGCAGCTTGGGGATAGCGGGCCTTGATACGCAGTATTTT
D: TRBD2
V: TRBV7-2
size: NA
J: TRBJ2-3

CDR3: CASSYSMGNIQYF
DNA: TGTGCCAGCAGTTACTCGATGGGAAACATTCAGTACTTC
D: NA
V: TRBV6-5
size: NA
J: TRBJ2-4

CDR3: CASSHFPGQGKTEAFF
DNA: TGCGCCAGCAGCCATTTCCCGGGACAGGGGAAAACTGAAGCTTTCTTT
D: TRBD1
V: TRBV4-1
size: NA
J: TRBJ1-1